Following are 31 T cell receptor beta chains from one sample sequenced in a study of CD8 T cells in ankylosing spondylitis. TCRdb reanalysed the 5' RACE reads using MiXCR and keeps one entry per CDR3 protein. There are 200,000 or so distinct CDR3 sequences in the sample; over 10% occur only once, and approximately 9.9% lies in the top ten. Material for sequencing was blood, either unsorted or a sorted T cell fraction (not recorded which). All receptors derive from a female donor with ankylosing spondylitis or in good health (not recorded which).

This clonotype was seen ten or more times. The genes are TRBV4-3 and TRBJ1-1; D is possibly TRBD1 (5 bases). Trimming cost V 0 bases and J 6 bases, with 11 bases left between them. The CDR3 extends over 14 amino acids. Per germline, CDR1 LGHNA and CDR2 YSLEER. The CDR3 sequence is CASSQDLVGPEAFF. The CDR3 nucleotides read TGCGCCAGCAGCCAAGATCTGGTGGGACCTGAAGCTTTCTTT.

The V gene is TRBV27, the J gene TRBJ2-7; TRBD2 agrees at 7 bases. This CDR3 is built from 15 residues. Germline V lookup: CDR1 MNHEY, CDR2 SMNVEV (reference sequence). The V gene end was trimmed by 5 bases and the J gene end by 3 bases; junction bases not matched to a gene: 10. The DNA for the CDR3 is TGTGCCAGCAGTACGAGCGGGATGGCGTTCTACGAGCAGTACTTC. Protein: CASSTSGMAFYEQYF.

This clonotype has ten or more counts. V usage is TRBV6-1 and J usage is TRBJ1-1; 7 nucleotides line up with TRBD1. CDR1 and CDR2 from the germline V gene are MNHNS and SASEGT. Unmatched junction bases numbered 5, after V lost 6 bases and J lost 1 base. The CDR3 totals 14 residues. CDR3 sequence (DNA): TGTGCCAGCAGACTGACAGGGTCGAACACTGAAGCTTTCTTT. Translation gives CASRLTGSNTEAFF.

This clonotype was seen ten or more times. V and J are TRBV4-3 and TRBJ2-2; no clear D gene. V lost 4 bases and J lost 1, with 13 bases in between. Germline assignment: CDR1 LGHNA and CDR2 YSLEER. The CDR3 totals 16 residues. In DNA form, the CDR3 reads TGCGCCAGCAGCCCTTCCGCTGCAGTGAACACCGGGGAGCTGTTTTTT. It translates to CASSPSAAVNTGELFF.

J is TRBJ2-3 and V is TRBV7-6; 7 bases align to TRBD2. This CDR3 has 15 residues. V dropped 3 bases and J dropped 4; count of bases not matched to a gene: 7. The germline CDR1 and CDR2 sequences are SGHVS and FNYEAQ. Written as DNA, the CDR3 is TGTGCCAGCAGCTTCAGTGGCGGGAGAGCAGATACGCAGTATTTT. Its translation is CASSFSGGRADTQYF.

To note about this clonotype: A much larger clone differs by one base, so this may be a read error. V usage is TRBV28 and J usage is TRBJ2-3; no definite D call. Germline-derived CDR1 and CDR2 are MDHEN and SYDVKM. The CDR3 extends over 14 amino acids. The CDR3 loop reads CTSSSVAPADTQYF. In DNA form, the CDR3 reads TGTACCAGCAGTTCGGTGGCCCCAGCAGATACGCAGTATTTT.

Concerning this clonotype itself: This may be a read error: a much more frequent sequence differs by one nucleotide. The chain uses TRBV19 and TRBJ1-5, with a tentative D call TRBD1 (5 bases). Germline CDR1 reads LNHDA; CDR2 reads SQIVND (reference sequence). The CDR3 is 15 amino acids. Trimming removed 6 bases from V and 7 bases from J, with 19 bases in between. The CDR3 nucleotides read TGTGCCAGTAGCGCTTTAAGGGGTAAGGGACAGCCCCAGCATTTT. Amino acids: CASSALRGKGQPQHF. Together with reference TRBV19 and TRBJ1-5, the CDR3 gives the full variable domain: DGGITQSPKYLFRKEGQNVTLSCEQNLNHDAMYWYRQDPGQGLRLIYYSQIVNDFQKGDIAEGYSVSREKKESFPLTVTSAQKNPTAFYLCASSALRGKGQPQHFGDGTRLSIL.

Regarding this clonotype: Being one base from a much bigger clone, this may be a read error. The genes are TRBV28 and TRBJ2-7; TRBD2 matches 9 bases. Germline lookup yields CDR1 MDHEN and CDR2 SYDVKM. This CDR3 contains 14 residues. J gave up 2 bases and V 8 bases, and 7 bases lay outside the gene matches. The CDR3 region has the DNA TGTGCCAGCGGTTCCGGGACTAGCCCCTACGAGCAGTACTTC. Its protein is CASGSGTSPYEQYF.

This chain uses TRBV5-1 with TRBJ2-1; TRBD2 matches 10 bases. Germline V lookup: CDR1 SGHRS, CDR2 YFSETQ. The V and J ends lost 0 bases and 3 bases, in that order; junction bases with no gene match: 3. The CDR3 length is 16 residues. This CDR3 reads CASSLASGSVYNEQFF. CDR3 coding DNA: TGCGCCAGCAGCTTGGCTAGCGGGAGTGTCTACAATGAGCAGTTCTTC.

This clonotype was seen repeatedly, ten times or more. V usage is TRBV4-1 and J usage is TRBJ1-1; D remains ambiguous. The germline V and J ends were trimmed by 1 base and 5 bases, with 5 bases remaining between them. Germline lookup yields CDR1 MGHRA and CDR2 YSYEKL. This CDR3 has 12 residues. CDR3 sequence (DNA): TGCGCCAGCAGCCAAGCCCCAACTGAAGCTTTCTTT. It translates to CASSQAPTEAFF.

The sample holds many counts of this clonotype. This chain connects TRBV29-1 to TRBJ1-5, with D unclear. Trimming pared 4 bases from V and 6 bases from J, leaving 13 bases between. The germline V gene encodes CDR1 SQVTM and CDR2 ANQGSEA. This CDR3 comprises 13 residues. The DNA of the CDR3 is TGCAGCGTTGGAGGCGCGTCTGGTCAGCCCCAGCATTTT. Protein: CSVGGASGQPQHF.

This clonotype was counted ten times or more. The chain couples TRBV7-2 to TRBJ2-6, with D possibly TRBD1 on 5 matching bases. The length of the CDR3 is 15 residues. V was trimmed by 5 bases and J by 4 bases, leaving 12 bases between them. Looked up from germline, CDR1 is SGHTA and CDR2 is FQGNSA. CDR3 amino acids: CASSVQGSGANVLTF. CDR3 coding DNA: TGTGCCAGCAGCGTCCAGGGTTCCGGGGCCAACGTCCTGACTTTC.

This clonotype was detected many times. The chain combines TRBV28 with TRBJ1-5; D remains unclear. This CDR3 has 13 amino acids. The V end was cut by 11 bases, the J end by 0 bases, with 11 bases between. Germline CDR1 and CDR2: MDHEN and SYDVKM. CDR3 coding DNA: TGTGCCGCACAACTTTATAGCAATCAGCCCCAGCATTTT. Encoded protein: CAAQLYSNQPQHF.

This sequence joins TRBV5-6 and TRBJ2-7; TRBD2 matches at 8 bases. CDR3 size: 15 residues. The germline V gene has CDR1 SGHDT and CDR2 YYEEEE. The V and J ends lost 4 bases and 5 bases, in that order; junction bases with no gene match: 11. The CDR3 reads CASSPDPGTSNEQYF. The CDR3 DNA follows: TGTGCCAGCAGCCCTGACCCCGGGACTAGTAACGAGCAGTACTTC.

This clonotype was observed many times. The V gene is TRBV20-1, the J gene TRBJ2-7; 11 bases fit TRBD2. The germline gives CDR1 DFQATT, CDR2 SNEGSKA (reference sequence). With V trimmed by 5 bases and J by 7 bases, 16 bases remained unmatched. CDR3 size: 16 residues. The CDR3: CSAGGNRLAGKGEQYF. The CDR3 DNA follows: TGCAGTGCTGGGGGAAATAGACTAGCGGGAAAGGGAGAGCAGTACTTC.

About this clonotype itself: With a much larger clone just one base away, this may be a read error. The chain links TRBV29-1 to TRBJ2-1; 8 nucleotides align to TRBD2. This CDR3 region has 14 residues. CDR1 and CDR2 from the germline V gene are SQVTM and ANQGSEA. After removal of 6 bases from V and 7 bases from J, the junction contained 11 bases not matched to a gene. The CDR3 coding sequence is TGCAGCGTCGGGGACGGGAGGGCCTGTAATGAGCAGTTCTTC. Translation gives CSVGDGRACNEQFF.

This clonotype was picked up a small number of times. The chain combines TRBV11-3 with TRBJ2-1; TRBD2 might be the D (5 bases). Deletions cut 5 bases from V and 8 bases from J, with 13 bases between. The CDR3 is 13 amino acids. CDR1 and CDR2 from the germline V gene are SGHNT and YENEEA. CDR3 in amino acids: CASSAGGRYEQFF. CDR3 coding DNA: TGTGCCAGCAGCGCTGGAGGCCGATATGAGCAGTTCTTC.

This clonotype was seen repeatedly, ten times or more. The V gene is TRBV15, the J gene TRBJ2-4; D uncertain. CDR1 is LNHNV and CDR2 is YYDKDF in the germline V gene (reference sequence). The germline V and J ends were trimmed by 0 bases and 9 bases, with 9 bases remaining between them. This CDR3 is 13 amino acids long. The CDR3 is CATSRERVGIQYF. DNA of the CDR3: TGTGCCACCAGCAGAGAAAGGGTCGGCATTCAGTACTTC. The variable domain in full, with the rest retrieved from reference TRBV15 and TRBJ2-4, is DAMVIQNPRYQVTQFGKPVTLSCSQTLNHNVMYWYQQKSSQAPKLLFHYYDKDFNNEADTPDNFQSRRPNTSFCFLDIRSPGLGDTAMYLCATSRERVGIQYFGAGTRLSVL.

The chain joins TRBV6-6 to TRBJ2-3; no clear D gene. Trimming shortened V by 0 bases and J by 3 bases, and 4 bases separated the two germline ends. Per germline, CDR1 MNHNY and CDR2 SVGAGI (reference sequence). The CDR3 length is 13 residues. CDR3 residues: CASSYSVTDTQYF. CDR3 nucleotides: TGTGCCAGCAGTTACTCGGTGACAGATACGCAGTATTTT.

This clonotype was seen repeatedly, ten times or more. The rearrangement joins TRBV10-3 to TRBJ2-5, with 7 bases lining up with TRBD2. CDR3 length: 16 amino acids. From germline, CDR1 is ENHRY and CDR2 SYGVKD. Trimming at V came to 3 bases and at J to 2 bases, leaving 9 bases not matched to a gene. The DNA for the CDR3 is TGTGCCATCAGTGAAGTCCTAGCGGCTAGTCAAGAGACCCAGTACTTC. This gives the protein CAISEVLAASQETQYF.

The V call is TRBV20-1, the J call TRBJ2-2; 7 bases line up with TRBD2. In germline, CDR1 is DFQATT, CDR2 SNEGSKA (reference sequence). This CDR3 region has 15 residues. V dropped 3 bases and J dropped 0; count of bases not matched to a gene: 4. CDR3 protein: CSASPSGTNTGELFF. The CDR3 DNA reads TGCAGTGCTAGTCCTAGCGGAACGAACACCGGGGAGCTGTTTTTT.

The CDR3 bases are TGCGCCAGCAGCTTCAGTGGAACTTCCTACGAGCAGTACTTC. Protein product: CASSFSGTSYEQYF. The V gene is TRBV5-1, the J gene TRBJ2-7; D unclear. The V gene's germline CDR1 is SGHRS and CDR2 YFSETQ. The CDR3 extends over 14 amino acids. Trimming took off 2 bases at V and 1 base at J, with 10 bases between the two ends.

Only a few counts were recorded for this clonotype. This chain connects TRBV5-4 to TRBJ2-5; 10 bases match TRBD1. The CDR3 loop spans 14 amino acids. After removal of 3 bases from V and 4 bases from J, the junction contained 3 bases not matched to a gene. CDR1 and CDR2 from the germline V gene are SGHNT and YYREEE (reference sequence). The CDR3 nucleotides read TGTGCCAGCAGCTACCGGGACAGGGGAGAGACCCAGTACTTC. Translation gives CASSYRDRGETQYF. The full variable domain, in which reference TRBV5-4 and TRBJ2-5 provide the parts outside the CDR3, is ETGVTQSPTHLIKTRGQQVTLRCSSQSGHNTVSWYQQALGQGPQFIFQYYREEENGRGNFPPRFSGLQFPNYSSELNVNALELDDSALYLCASSYRDRGETQYFGPGTRLLVL.

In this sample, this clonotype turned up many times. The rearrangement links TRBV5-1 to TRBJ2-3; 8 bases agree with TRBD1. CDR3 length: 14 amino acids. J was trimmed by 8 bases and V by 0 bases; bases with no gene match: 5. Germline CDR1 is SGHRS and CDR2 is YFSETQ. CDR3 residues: CASSLAGGEGTQYF. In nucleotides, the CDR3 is TGCGCCAGCAGCTTGGCAGGGGGCGAAGGTACGCAGTATTTT.

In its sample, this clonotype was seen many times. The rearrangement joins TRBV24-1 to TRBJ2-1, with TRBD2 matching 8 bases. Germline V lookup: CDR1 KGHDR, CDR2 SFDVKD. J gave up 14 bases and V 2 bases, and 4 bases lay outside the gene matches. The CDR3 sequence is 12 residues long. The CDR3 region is CATSDYSGKEFF. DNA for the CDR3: TGTGCCACCAGTGATTATAGCGGGAAGGAGTTCTTC.

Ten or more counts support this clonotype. The CDR3 here is CSASPGLGKEKLFF. In nucleotides, the CDR3 is TGCAGTGCTAGCCCGGGGCTGGGTAAGGAAAAACTGTTTTTT. The chain employs TRBV20-1 and TRBJ1-4; weak D call: TRBD1 (5 bases). Germline V CDR1 and CDR2: DFQATT, SNEGSKA (reference sequence). Trimming stripped 3 bases from V and 8 bases from J, with 16 bases between. The CDR3 has 14 residues.

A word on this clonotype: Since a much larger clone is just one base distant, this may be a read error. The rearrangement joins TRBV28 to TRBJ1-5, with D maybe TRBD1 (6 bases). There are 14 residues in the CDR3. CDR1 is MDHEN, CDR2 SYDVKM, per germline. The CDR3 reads CASSQGGSNQSQHF. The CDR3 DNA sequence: TGTGCCAGCAGCCAAGGGGGTAGCAATCAGTCCCAGCATTTT.

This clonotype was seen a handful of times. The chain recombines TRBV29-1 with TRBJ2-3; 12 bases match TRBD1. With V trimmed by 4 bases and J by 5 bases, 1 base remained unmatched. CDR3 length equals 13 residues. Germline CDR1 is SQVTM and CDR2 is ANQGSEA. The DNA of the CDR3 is TGCAGCGTTGGGGACAGGGGGCGAGATACGCAGTATTTT. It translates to CSVGDRGRDTQYF.

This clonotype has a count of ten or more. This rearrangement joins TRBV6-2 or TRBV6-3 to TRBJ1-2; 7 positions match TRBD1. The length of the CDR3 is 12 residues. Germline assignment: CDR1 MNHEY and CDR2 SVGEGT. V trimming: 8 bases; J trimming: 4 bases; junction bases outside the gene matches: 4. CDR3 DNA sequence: TGTGCCAGCCAAGGACAGGTCTATGGCTACACCTTC. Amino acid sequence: CASQGQVYGYTF.

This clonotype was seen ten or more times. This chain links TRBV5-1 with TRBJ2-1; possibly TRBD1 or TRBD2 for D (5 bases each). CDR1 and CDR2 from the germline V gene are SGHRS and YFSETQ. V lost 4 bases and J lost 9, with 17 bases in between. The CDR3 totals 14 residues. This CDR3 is CASSQTRGEGEQFF. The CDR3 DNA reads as TGCGCCAGCAGCCAGACGAGGGGTGAAGGTGAGCAGTTCTTC.

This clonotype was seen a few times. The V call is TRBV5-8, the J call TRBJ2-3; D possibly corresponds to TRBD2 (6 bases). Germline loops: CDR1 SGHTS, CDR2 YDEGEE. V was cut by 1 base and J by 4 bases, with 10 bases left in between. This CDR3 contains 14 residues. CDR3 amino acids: CASSLRSSADTQYF. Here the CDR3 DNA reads TGTGCCAGCAGCTTGCGATCTAGCGCAGATACGCAGTATTTT.